The 21 T cell receptor beta chains below were found in one sample sequenced in a study of metastatic and nonmetastatic thyroid tumors. TCRdb reanalyzed the PCR reads with MiXCR. The sample carries more than 50,000 clones, roughly 20% recorded once. Until they underwent thyroid surgery, no patient had received any treatment. Sequencing used blood. All receptors come from a female donor with papillary thyroid cancer or a benign thyroid nodule (not recorded which). Some clones in this sample may be carry-over from other donors' samples.

This clone came up a few times. This may arise from a read error, as a much more abundant clone is one base away. The V call is TRBV7-3, the J call TRBJ2-1; D is unclear. The CDR3 sequence is 13 residues long. V was trimmed by 3 bases and J by 9 bases, leaving 12 bases between them. The germline CDR1 and CDR2 sequences are SGHTA and FQGTGA. The CDR3 loop reads CASSLCSWGEQFF. CDR3 DNA sequence: TGTGCCAGCAGCTTGTGCTCCTGGGGTGAGCAGTTCTTC.

This clone has a count of ten or more. The chain links TRBV12-5 to TRBJ2-3; possible D gene TRBD2, 6 bases. This CDR3 contains 14 residues. Per germline, CDR1 LGHNT and CDR2 FRNRAP. V shed 6 bases and J shed 3 bases, with 13 bases lying between them. The CDR3 here is CASGPGGLTDTQYF. The CDR3 DNA is TGTGCTAGTGGCCCCGGGGGATTAACAGATACGCAGTATTTT.

This clone was picked up one time. The rearrangement links TRBV20-1 to TRBJ1-1; 11 bases map to TRBD1. Near its end, the DNA agrees better with TRBJ2-7, so the J call may be wrong. From germline, CDR1 is DFQATT and CDR2 SNEGSKA (reference sequence). CDR3 length: 13 amino acids. The CDR3 DNA sequence: TGCAGTGCTTGGGACAGGGGGGAGTACGAGCAGTACTTC. Residues: CSAWDRGEYEQYF.

The sample holds a few counts of this clone. V gene TRBV28 combines with J gene TRBJ2-7; no reliable D call. The CDR3 totals 15 residues. Trimming cost V 9 bases and J 0 bases, with 18 bases left between them. From germline, CDR1 is MDHEN and CDR2 SYDVKM. DNA of the CDR3: TGTGCCAGTAGTGTAGTCCTGGTAAGCTCCTACGAGCAGTACTTC. Protein sequence: CASSVVLVSSYEQYF.

This clone was seen repeatedly, ten times or more. The same CDR3 can be traced to other DNA sequences in this sample. The chain recombines TRBV3-1 with TRBJ1-2; D is perhaps TRBD1 (6 bases). V was clipped by 4 bases and J by 2 bases, with 8 bases between them. There are 13 residues in the CDR3. CDR1 and CDR2 from the germline V gene are LGHDT and YNNKEL (reference sequence). CDR3 region: CASSRQGNYGYTF. CDR3 nucleotide sequence: TGTGCCAGCAGCCGTCAGGGGAACTATGGCTACACCTTC.

The chain links TRBV18 to TRBJ2-1; 12 nucleotides line up with TRBD2. With V trimmed by 5 bases and J by 7 bases, 9 bases remained unmatched. This CDR3 comprises 16 residues. Germline CDR1 and CDR2: KGHSH and LQKENI. The CDR3 nucleotides read TGTGCCAGCTCAGGCACACTAGCGGGAGGAACTAATGAGCAGTTCTTC. This translates into CASSGTLAGGTNEQFF. Filled out from reference TRBV18 and TRBJ2-1, the complete variable domain reads NAGVMQNPRHLVRRRGQEARLRCSPMKGHSHVYWYRQLPEEGLKFMVYLQKENIIDESGMPKERFSAEFPKEGPSILRIQQVVRGDSAAYFCASSGTLAGGTNEQFFGPGTRLTVL.

To note about this clone: A much larger clonotype is one base distant, so this may be a read error. The chain recombines TRBV7-8 with TRBJ2-5, with TRBD1 matching over 8 bases. CDR1 and CDR2 from the germline V gene are SGHVS and FQNEAQ. With V trimmed by 4 bases and J by 6 bases, 4 bases remained unmatched. This CDR3 is 13 amino acids long. The CDR3, as DNA: TGTGCCAGCAGCTGGACAGGGAGGCAGACCCAGTACTTC. It codes for CASSWTGRQTQYF.

This clone occurred many times. The V call is TRBV6-1, the J call TRBJ2-6; D perhaps matches TRBD2 (6 bases). From germline, CDR1 is MNHNS and CDR2 SASEGT. The CDR3 consists of 16 residues. Trimming stripped 5 bases from V and 2 bases from J, with 13 bases between. For the CDR3, the DNA is TGTGCCAGCAGTCACGAAAGACTAGCTGGGGCCAACGTCCTGACTTTC. Amino acid sequence: CASSHERLAGANVLTF.

This clone has ten or more counts. The genes are TRBV7-2 and TRBJ2-3, with 11 bases that match TRBD2. Trimming cost V 6 bases and J 4 bases; bases outside gene matches: 6. This CDR3 region has 15 residues. Germline values: CDR1 SGHTA, CDR2 FQGNSA. In nucleotides, the CDR3 is TGTGCCAGCAGGTTCACTAGCGGGAGTTCAGATACGCAGTATTTT. It specifies CASRFTSGSSDTQYF. Full variable domain (remainder filled in from reference TRBV7-2 and TRBJ2-3): GAGVSQSPSNKVTEKGKDVELRCDPISGHTALYWYRQSLGQGLEFLIYFQGNSAPDKSGLPSDRFSAERTGGSVSTLTIQRTQQEDSAVYLCASRFTSGSSDTQYFGPGTRLTVL.

This clone was detected ten times or more. This chain links TRBV5-1 with TRBJ2-3; tentative D call: TRBD1 (6 bases). The length of the CDR3 is 14 residues. Germline CDR1 is SGHRS and CDR2 is YFSETQ. The V end was cut by 4 bases, the J end by 5 bases, with 14 bases between. The CDR3 loop reads CASSPLGARDTQYF. The CDR3 DNA follows: TGCGCCAGCAGCCCCCTGGGGGCAAGAGATACGCAGTATTTT.

This clone was recorded many times. This chain links TRBV19 with TRBJ1-1, with D maybe TRBD1 (5 bases). V lost 4 bases, J lost 0 bases, and 9 bases lay in between. The CDR3 is 14 residues long. Germline V gene data show CDR1 as LNHDA and CDR2 as SQIVND (reference sequence). The CDR3 reads CASSKGQMNTEAFF. In DNA form, the CDR3 reads TGTGCCAGTAGTAAAGGACAAATGAACACTGAAGCTTTCTTT.

This clone was seen repeatedly, ten times or more. This chain uses TRBV12-3 or TRBV12-4 with TRBJ2-2; D not certain. The CDR3 covers 13 residues. The germline V and J ends were trimmed by 3 bases and 4 bases, with 6 bases remaining between them. The CDR3 loop is CASSFWATGELFF. The CDR3 DNA reads TGTGCCAGCAGTTTCTGGGCCACCGGGGAGCTGTTTTTT.

This clone was seen only a few times. A much larger clonotype is one base distant, so this may be a read error. The same CDR3 also results from other DNA sequences found in this sample. The CDR3: CASSGTGYGYTF. CDR3 DNA sequence: TGTGCCAGCAGTGGGACAGGCTATGGCTACACCTTC. This chain links TRBV25-1 with TRBJ1-2, with 7 bases fitting TRBD1. CDR3 length: 12 residues. Unmatched junction bases numbered 0, after V lost 4 bases and J lost 4 bases. CDR1 and CDR2 (germline): MGHDK, SYGVNS.

This clone was detected many times. V and J are TRBV6-1 and TRBJ2-3, with TRBD2 identical over 7 bases. The CDR3 is made up of 15 amino acids. V was pared by 7 bases and J by 4 bases, with 11 bases of the junction left unmatched. Germline V gene data show CDR1 as MNHNS and CDR2 as SASEGT. The DNA for the CDR3 is TGTGCCAGCAAGTCGGGAGGCACCCCGCCAGATACGCAGTATTTT. Residues: CASKSGGTPPDTQYF.

This clone was observed at least ten times. The same CDR3 can be traced to other DNA sequences in this sample. This rearrangement joins TRBV5-6 to TRBJ2-5; D remains unclear. The V gene's germline CDR1 is SGHDT and CDR2 YYEEEE. Trimming took 5 bases from V and 0 from J, leaving 11 bases between them. The CDR3 is made up of 14 amino acids. CDR3 loop: CASSPGRYQETQYF. The DNA for the CDR3 is TGTGCCAGCAGTCCCGGACGGTACCAAGAGACCCAGTACTTC.

This chain uses TRBV7-8 with TRBJ1-1, with TRBD1 matching over 7 bases. After removal of 3 bases from V and 0 bases from J, the junction contained 7 bases not matched to a gene. In germline, CDR1 is SGHVS, CDR2 FQNEAQ. The CDR3 consists of 16 residues. CDR3 in amino acids: CASSFKQGKVNTEAFF. The DNA of the CDR3 is TGTGCCAGCAGCTTTAAACAGGGGAAAGTGAACACTGAAGCTTTCTTT.

This sequence joins TRBV30 and TRBJ2-7; 7 bases are shared with TRBD1. Germline loops: CDR1 GTSNPN, CDR2 SVGIG (reference sequence). Trimming at V came to 1 base and at J to 2 bases, leaving 2 bases not matched to a gene. This CDR3 comprises 13 residues. Here the CDR3 reads CAWSEGQAYEQYF. The CDR3 DNA sequence: TGTGCCTGGAGTGAAGGACAGGCCTACGAGCAGTACTTC.

This clone was seen repeatedly, ten times or more. The V and J genes are TRBV20-1 and TRBJ1-4, with D possibly matching TRBD1 (5 bases). V lost 5 bases, J lost 4 bases, and 11 bases lay in between. The CDR3 has 13 amino acids. Per the germline V gene, CDR1 is DFQATT and CDR2 is SNEGSKA (reference sequence). The CDR3 region has the DNA TGCAGTGCTGGACGGGACGGTAATGAAAAACTGTTTTTT. This sequence encodes CSAGRDGNEKLFF.

This clone appeared many times. The chain is built from TRBV7-2 and TRBJ1-1; possibly TRBD1 for D (6 bases). V lost 5 bases and J 3 bases, leaving 13 bases between the germline ends. This CDR3 region has 14 residues. CDR1 and CDR2 (germline): SGHTA, FQGNSA. The CDR3 nucleotides read TGTGCCAGCAGCGTGACAGGAGCCGACACTGAAGCTTTCTTT. Translated, it gives CASSVTGADTEAFF.

This clone was seen ten or more times. The rearrangement joins TRBV7-9 to TRBJ2-7, with 10 bases matching TRBD1. In germline, CDR1 is SEHNR, CDR2 FQNEAQ (reference sequence). With 4 bases clipped from V and 3 bases from J, the junction kept 3 bases outside the gene matches. The CDR3 is made up of 14 amino acids. This CDR3 is CASSSTGGLYEQYF. CDR3 DNA sequence: TGTGCCAGCAGCTCGACAGGGGGCCTCTACGAGCAGTACTTC. Based on the CDR3 plus reference TRBV7-9 and TRBJ2-7, the full variable domain is DTGVSQNPRHKITKRGQNVTFRCDPISEHNRLYWYRQTLGQGPEFLTYFQNEAQLEKSRLLSDRFSAERPKGSFSTLEIQRTEQGDSAMYLCASSSTGGLYEQYFGPGTRLTVT.

This clone was counted at least ten times. The genes are TRBV20-1 and TRBJ1-2; D is ambiguous. V was pared by 5 bases and J by 7 bases, with 8 bases between. CDR3 length equals 10 residues. Per germline, CDR1 DFQATT and CDR2 SNEGSKA (reference sequence). DNA for the CDR3: TGCAGTGCTTTTGAGGGTGGCTACACCTTC. It encodes CSAFEGGYTF.